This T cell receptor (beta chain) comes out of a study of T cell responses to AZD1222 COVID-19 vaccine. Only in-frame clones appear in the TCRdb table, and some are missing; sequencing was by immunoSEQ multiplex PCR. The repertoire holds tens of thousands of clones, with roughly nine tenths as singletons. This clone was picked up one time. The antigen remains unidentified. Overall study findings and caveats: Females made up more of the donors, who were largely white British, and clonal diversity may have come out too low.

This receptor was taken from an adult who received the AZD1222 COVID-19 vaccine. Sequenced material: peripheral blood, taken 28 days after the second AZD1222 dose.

CDR3 DNA sequence: TGTGCCGGAGACAGGGGCGGGAACTATGGCTACACCTTC. Translating gives CAGDRGGNYGYTF. V is TRBV6-5 and J is TRBJ1-2, with TRBD1 matching over 8 bases. The CDR3 extends over 13 amino acids. V lost 11 bases to trimming and J lost 2 bases; unmatched junction nucleotides: 7. Germline CDR1 and CDR2: MNHEY and SVGAGI.